These T cell receptor beta chains were read from a single sample in a study of blood T cells in healthy people across ages. TCRdb fed the 5' RACE reads into MiXCR, producing one record per CDR3 protein. This table holds over a million distinct CDR3 sequences, around 43% found once. The material sequenced was blood. These receptors all stem from an older woman in good health. Each CDR3 is given with its conserved first and last residue. Fields, in order: V gene, D gene, J gene, clone size, CDR3 DNA, CDR3 protein. The D gene is left open where the match is weak. A row's size may be missing; if present it is once, few, many or a size class.

TRBV9,NA,TRBJ2-7,NA,TGTGCCAGCAGCGTAGGGGGGGCCGCGAGCTACGAGCAGTACTTC,CASSVGGAASYEQYF
TRBV13,NA,TRBJ1-6,NA,TGTGCCAGCAGCACACGGGAACAGGCGTTTTCACCCCTCCACTTT,CASSTREQAFSPLHF
TRBV5-1,TRBD2,TRBJ2-1,NA,TGCGCCAGCAGGACTAGCGGAGGGTCCTACAATGAGCAGTTCTTC,CASRTSGGSYNEQFF
TRBV7-2,NA,TRBJ2-2,NA,TGTGCCAGCAGCTTAGCTATCGGGTCGTCTCCCGGGGAGCTGTTTTTT,CASSLAIGSSPGELFF
TRBV12-3/TRBV12-4,TRBD1,TRBJ1-1,NA,TGTGCCAGCAGCCTAGGGGGACAGGGCACTGAAGCTTTCTTT,CASSLGGQGTEAFF
TRBV11-2,NA,TRBJ1-4,NA,TGTGCCAGCAGCCGGGGTCAGACCTTTAATGAAAAACTGTTTTTT,CASSRGQTFNEKLFF
TRBV27,TRBD2,TRBJ2-7,many,TGTGCCAGCAGTTTATCCGGGAGGGGGAGCTCCTACGAGCAGTACTTC,CASSLSGRGSSYEQYF
TRBV4-1,TRBD1,TRBJ2-7,NA,TGCGCCAGCAGCCAAGCGGCGGACAGGGCAACCTACGAGCAGTACTTC,CASSQAADRATYEQYF
TRBV28,NA,TRBJ2-5,NA,TGTGCCAGCAGTTCGGGACAAGTCCCTGGCGGTCAGTACTTC,CASSSGQVPGGQYF
TRBV3-1,TRBD2,TRBJ2-7,NA,TGTGCCAGCAGCCAAACATTAGCGGGGAGCTCCTACAATGAGCAGTACTTC,CASSQTLAGSSYNEQYF
TRBV20-1,NA,TRBJ2-7,NA,TGCAGTGCTTCAAAGGGCGTAGGGGAGCAGTACTTC,CSASKGVGEQYF
TRBV10-1,NA,TRBJ2-7,NA,TGCGTCAGCAGTACGCCGGACTTCGCCCCCTACGAGCAGTACTTC,CVSSTPDFAPYEQYF
TRBV15,NA,TRBJ2-7,many,TGTGCCACCAGCCGCGAGGCAGGAGGCTACGAGCAGTACTTC,CATSREAGGYEQYF
TRBV7-8,TRBD2,TRBJ2-5,NA,TGTGCCAGCATTCTAGGCGGCGGCGGGAGGGCCAACCAAGAGACCCAGTACTTC,CASILGGGGRANQETQYF
TRBV6-2/TRBV6-3,TRBD2,TRBJ2-1,NA,TGTGCCAGCAGTTACGTACTAGCGGTAGATTACAATGAGCAGTTCTTC,CASSYVLAVDYNEQFF
TRBV2,NA,TRBJ1-4,NA,TGTGCCAGCAGTGAAGCACCGGGGCGAGGTGAAAAACTGTTTTTT,CASSEAPGRGEKLFF
TRBV24-1,TRBD1,TRBJ2-5,NA,TGTGCCACCAGTGATTTGTCTCTTGGGACAGGGGGCCGGGAGACCCAGTACTTC,CATSDLSLGTGGRETQYF
TRBV12-3/TRBV12-4,NA,TRBJ1-3,NA,TGTGCCAGCAGTTTAGTCCTCCCCCTCTCTGGAAACACCATATATTTT,CASSLVLPLSGNTIYF
TRBV7-9,NA,TRBJ2-1,few,TGTGCCAGCAGCTTAAGCCTTGAGCAGTTCTTC,CASSLSLEQFF
TRBV7-3,NA,TRBJ2-6,NA,TGTGCCAGCAGCTTAATCGCGGGGAGTTCTGGGGCCAACGTCCTGACTTTC,CASSLIAGSSGANVLTF
TRBV11-2,NA,TRBJ2-1,NA,TGTGCCAGCAGCTACATTGACGCCTACAATGAGCAGTTCTTC,CASSYIDAYNEQFF
TRBV6-5,NA,TRBJ2-3,NA,TGTGCCAGCAGAAACCCGACAGAAGCAGACACAGATACGCAGTATTTT,CASRNPTEADTDTQYF
TRBV28,NA,TRBJ2-1,many,TGTGCCAGCAGTTTATGGCAGGGGAGGTCCTACAATGAGCAGTTCTTC,CASSLWQGRSYNEQFF
TRBV9,NA,TRBJ2-6,NA,TGCGCCAGCAGCGTAGGGTATAGCTGGGGACCGAGCTCTGGGGCCAACGTCCTGACTTTC,CASSVGYSWGPSSGANVLTF
TRBV29-1,NA,TRBJ1-1,few,TGCAGCGTTGCCGGGGGTCTGAACACTGAAGCTTTCTTT,CSVAGGLNTEAFF
TRBV20-1,NA,TRBJ2-5,NA,TGCAGTGCTAGAGAAATAGAGACCCAGTACTTC,CSAREIETQYF
TRBV27,TRBD2,TRBJ2-7,few,TGTGCCAGCAGCGACAGCGGGACCCTTTACGAGCAGTACTTC,CASSDSGTLYEQYF
TRBV12-3/TRBV12-4,TRBD1,TRBJ2-5,NA,TGTGCCAGCAGTTTGGGAAACAGGGGAACCCAGTACTTC,CASSLGNRGTQYF
TRBV24-1,NA,TRBJ2-6,NA,TGTGCCACCAGTGACGCCAGCTCTGGGGCCAACGTCCTGACTTTC,CATSDASSGANVLTF
TRBV6-1,NA,TRBJ2-6,NA,TGTGCCAGCAGTGAAGGGGGCTACGGCTCTGGGGCCAACGTCCTGACTTTC,CASSEGGYGSGANVLTF
TRBV24-1,NA,TRBJ2-4,few,TGTGCCCCCCTGTGGGAGGCCAAAAACATTCAGTACTTC,CAPLWEAKNIQYF
TRBV18,NA,TRBJ1-1,few,TGTGCCAGCTCACCGGGGACGGGGACTGAAGCTTTCTTT,CASSPGTGTEAFF
TRBV27,TRBD1,TRBJ1-1,NA,TGTGCCAGCACCCCATCAGGGACAGGGGGCACTGAAGCTTTCTTT,CASTPSGTGGTEAFF
TRBV2,TRBD1,TRBJ2-3,few,TGTGCCAGCAGTGAAGCGCTCGGACAGGGGCCGGATACGCAGTATTTT,CASSEALGQGPDTQYF
TRBV14,NA,TRBJ2-5,NA,TGTGCCAGCAGCCAAGATGGGTTAGGAGCACAATGTGAGCAGTACTTC,CASSQDGLGAQCEQYF
TRBV5-5,NA,TRBJ1-6,once,TGTGCCAGCAGCCTGACACTGCGGAGCTCCTATAATTCACCCCTCCACTTT,CASSLTLRSSYNSPLHF
TRBV5-4,NA,TRBJ2-3,NA,TGTGCCAGCAGCTTGGCTTTTAAGGCTCCCTCGGGGGATACGCAGTATTTT,CASSLAFKAPSGDTQYF
TRBV7-9,NA,TRBJ1-5,NA,TGTGCCAGCAGCCGCGAGGGGGGCGTCAGCAATCAGCCCCAGCATTTT,CASSREGGVSNQPQHF
TRBV20-1,NA,TRBJ1-4,few,TGCAGTGCCCGCATCGGTGGAGTTAATGAAAAACTGTTTTTT,CSARIGGVNEKLFF
TRBV20-1,TRBD2,TRBJ2-7,NA,TGCAGTGCTAGAGACAGTAGCGGGAGGTACGAGCAGTACTTC,CSARDSSGRYEQYF
TRBV29-1,NA,TRBJ1-4,NA,TGCAGCGTTGAAGGGGCCCCTAATGAAAAACTGTTTTTT,CSVEGAPNEKLFF
TRBV27,NA,TRBJ1-4,few,TGTGCCAGCAGCCTCGGGAATGAAAAACTGTTTTTT,CASSLGNEKLFF
TRBV29-1,TRBD1,TRBJ2-3,NA,TGCAGCGTTGTTCGACAGGGGGACAGCACAGATACGCAGTATTTT,CSVVRQGDSTDTQYF
TRBV10-3,TRBD2,TRBJ2-7,many,TGTGCCATCAGTGGATTAGCGGGAGCTAACTCCTACGAGCAGTACTTC,CAISGLAGANSYEQYF
TRBV7-6,NA,TRBJ2-5,NA,TGTGCCAGCAGCTTAGTAGCATCTCTTGAAAAAGAGACCCAGTACTTC,CASSLVASLEKETQYF
TRBV5-1,TRBD1,TRBJ2-7,few,TGCGCCAGCAGCTTGGGGGACAGACACAACGAGCAGTACTTC,CASSLGDRHNEQYF